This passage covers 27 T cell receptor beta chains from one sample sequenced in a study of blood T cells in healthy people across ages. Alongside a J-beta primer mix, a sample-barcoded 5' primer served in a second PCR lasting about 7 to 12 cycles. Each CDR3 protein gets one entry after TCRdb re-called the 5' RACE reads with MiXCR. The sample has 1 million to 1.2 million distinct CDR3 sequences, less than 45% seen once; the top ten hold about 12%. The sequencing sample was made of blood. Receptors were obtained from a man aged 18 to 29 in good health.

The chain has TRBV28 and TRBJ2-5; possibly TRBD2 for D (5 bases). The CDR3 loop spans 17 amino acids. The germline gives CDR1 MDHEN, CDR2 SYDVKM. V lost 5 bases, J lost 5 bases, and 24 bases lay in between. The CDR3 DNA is TGTGCCAGCAGTGGGAGTTTGGGCGACTTAACCAGGGAGACCCAGTACTTC. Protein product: CASSGSLGDLTRETQYF. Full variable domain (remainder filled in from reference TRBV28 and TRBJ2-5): DVKVTQSSRYLVKRTGEKVFLECVQDMDHENMFWYRQDPGLGLRLIYFSYDVKMKEKGDIPEGYSVSREKKERFSLILESASTNQTSMYLCASSGSLGDLTRETQYFGPGTRLLVL.

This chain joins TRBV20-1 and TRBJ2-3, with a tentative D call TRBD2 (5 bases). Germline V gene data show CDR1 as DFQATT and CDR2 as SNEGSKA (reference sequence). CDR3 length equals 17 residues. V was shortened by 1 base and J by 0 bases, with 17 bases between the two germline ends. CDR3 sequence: CSARVGREGWSTDTQYF. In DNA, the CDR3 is TGCAGTGCTAGAGTGGGTCGAGAGGGCTGGAGCACAGATACGCAGTATTTT.

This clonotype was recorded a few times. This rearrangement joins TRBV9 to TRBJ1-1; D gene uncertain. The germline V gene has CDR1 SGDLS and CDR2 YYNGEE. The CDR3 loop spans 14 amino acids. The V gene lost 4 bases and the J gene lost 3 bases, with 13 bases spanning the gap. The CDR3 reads CASSLGEWDTEAFF. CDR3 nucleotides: TGTGCCAGCAGCTTGGGTGAATGGGACACTGAAGCTTTCTTT.

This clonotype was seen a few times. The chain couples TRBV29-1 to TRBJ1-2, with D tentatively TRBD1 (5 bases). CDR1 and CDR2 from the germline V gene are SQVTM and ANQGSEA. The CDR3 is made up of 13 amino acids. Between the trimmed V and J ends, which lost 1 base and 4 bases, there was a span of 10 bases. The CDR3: CSVEGTGPYGYTF. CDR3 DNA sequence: TGCAGCGTTGAAGGGACGGGACCCTATGGCTACACCTTC.

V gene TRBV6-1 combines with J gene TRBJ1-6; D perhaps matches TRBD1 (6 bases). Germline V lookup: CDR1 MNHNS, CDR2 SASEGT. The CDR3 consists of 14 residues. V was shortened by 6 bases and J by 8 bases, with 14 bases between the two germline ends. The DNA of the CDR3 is TGTGCCAGCAGGGAATGGGACAAATATTCACCCCTCCACTTT. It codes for CASREWDKYSPLHF.

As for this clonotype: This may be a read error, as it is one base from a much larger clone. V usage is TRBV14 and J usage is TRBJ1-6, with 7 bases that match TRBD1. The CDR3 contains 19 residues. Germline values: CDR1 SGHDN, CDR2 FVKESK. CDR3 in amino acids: CTSSQIQGNQKRRNSPLHF. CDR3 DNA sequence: TGTACCAGCAGCCAAATACAGGGGAATCAGAAACGTCGGAATTCACCCCTCCACTTT.

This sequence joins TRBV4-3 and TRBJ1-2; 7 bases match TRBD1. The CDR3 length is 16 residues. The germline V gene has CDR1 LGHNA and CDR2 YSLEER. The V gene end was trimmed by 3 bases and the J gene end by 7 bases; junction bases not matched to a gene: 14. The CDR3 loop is CASSQGLGQPEGGYTF. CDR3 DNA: TGCGCCAGCAGCCAGGGTTTGGGACAGCCCGAGGGTGGCTACACCTTC.

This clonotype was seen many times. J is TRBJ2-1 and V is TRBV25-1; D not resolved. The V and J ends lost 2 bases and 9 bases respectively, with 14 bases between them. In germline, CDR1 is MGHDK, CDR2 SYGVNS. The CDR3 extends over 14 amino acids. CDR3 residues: CASSEPDFSIEQFF. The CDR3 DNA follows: TGTGCCAGCAGTGAACCAGACTTCTCAATTGAGCAGTTCTTC. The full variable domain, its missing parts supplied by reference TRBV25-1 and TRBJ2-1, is EADIYQTPRYLVIGTGKKITLECSQTMGHDKMYWYQQDPGMELHLIHYSYGVNSTEKGDLSSESTVSRIRTEHFPLTLESARPSHTSQYLCASSEPDFSIEQFFGPGTRLTVL.

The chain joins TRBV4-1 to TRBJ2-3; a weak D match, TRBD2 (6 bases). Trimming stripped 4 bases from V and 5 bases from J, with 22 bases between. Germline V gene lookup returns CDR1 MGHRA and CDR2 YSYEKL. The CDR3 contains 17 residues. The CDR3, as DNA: TGCGCCAGCAGCCGTCATGGCGGGGCGAAACTCGGAGATACGCAGTATTTT. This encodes CASSRHGGAKLGDTQYF.

CDR3 sequence reads: CASSPHLDRGLNGYTF. In DNA form, the CDR3 reads TGTGCCAGCAGTCCCCACCTAGACAGGGGGCTAAATGGCTACACCTTC. This chain uses TRBV12-3 or TRBV12-4 with TRBJ1-2; TRBD1 matches 10 bases. CDR3 length: 16 amino acids. Trimming took 5 bases from V and 6 from J; bases not matched to a gene: 12.

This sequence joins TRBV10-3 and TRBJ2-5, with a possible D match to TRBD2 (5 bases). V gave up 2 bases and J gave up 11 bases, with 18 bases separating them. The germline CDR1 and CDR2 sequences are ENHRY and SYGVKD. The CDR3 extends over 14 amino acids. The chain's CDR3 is CAISENGVENEQYF. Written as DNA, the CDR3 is TGTGCCATCAGTGAGAACGGGGTAGAAAATGAGCAGTACTTC.

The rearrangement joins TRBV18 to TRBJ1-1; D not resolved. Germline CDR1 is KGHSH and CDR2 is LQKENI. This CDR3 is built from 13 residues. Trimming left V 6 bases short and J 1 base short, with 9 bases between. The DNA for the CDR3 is TGTGCCAGCTCCCAAAAGGAGAACACTGAAGCTTTCTTT. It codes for CASSQKENTEAFF.

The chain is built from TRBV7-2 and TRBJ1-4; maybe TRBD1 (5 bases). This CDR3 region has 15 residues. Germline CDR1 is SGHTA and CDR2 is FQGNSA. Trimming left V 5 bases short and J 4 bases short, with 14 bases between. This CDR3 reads CASSPGNLGNEKLFF. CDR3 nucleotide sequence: TGTGCCAGCAGCCCAGGGAATTTGGGTAATGAAAAACTGTTTTTT.

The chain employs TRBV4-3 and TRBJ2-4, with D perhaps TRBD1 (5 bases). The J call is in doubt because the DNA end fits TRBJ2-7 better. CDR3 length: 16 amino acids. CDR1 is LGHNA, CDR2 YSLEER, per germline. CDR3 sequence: CASSQDFQGFPYEQYF. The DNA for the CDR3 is TGCGCCAGCAGCCAAGATTTTCAGGGATTCCCCTACGAGCAGTACTTC.

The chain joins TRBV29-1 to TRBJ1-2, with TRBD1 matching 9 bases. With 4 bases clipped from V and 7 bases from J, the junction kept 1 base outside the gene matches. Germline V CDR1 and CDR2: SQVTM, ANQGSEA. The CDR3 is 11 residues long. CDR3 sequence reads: CSVGDRAGYTF. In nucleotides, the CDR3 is TGCAGCGTTGGGGACAGGGCTGGCTACACCTTC.

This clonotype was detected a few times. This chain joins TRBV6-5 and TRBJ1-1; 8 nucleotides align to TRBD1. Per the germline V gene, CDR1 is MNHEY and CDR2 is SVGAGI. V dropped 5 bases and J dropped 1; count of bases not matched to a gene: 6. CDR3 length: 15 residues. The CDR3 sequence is CASSPDRVRNTEAFF. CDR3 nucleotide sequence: TGTGCCAGCAGTCCGGACAGGGTGCGGAACACTGAAGCTTTCTTT.

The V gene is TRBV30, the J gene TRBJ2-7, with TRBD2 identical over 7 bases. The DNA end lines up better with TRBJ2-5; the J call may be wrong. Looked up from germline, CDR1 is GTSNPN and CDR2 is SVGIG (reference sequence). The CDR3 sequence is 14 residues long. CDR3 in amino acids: CAWSVLLARGTQYF. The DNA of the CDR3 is TGTGCCTGGAGTGTACTACTAGCGAGGGGGACCCAGTACTTC.

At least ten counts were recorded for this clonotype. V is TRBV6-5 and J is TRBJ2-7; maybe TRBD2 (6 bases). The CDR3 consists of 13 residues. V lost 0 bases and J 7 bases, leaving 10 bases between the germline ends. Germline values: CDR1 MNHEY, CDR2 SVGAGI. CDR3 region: CASSYSSGGEQYF. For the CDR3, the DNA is TGTGCCAGCAGTTACTCGAGTGGAGGGGAGCAGTACTTC.

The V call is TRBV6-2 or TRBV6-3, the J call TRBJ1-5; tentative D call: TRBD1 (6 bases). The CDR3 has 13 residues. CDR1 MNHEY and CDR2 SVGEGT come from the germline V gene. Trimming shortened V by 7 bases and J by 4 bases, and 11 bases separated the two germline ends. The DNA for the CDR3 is TGTGCCAGCACGCGGACAGCGAATCAGCCCCAGCATTTT. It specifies CASTRTANQPQHF.

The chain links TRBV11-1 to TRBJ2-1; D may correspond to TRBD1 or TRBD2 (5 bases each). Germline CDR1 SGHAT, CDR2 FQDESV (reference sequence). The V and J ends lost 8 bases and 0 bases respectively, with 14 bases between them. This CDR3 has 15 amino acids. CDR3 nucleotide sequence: TGTGCCAGCGGACCTTGGGGGAGCTCCTACAATGAGCAGTTCTTC. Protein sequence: CASGPWGSSYNEQFF.

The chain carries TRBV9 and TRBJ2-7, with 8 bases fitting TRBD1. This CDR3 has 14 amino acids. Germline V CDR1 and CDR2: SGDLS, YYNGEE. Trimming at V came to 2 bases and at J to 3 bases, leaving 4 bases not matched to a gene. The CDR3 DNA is TGTGCCAGCAGCGTTGGGGACAGGATCTACGAGCAGTACTTC. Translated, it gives CASSVGDRIYEQYF.

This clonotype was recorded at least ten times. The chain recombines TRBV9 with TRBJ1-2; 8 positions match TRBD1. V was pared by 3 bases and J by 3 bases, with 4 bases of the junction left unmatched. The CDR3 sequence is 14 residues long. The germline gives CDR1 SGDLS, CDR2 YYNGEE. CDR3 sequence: CASSEETGDYGYTF. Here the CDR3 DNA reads TGTGCCAGCAGCGAGGAGACAGGGGACTATGGCTACACCTTC.

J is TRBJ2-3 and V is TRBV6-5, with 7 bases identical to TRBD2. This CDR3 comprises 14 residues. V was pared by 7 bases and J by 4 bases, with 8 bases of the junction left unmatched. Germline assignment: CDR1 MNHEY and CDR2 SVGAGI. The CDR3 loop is CASKAGEVADTQYF. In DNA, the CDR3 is TGTGCCAGCAAGGCGGGGGAGGTCGCAGATACGCAGTATTTT.

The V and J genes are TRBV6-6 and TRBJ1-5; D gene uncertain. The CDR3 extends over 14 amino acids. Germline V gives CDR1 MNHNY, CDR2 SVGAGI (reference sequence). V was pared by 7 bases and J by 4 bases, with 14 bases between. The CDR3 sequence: CASMLDGGNQPQHF. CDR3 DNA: TGTGCCAGCATGCTGGACGGAGGAAATCAGCCCCAGCATTTT.

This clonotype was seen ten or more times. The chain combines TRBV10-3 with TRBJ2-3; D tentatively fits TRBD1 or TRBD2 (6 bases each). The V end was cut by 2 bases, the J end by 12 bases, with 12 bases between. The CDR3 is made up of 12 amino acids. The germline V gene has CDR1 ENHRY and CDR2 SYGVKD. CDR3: CAISEPEGVQYF. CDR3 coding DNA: TGTGCCATCAGTGAGCCGGAGGGGGTTCAGTATTTT.

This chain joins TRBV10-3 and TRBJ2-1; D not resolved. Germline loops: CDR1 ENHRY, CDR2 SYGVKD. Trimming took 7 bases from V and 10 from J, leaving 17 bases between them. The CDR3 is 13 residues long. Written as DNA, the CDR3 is TGTGCCATCACTCCGGAAAAGAGCTACGAGCAGTTCTTC. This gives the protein CAITPEKSYEQFF.

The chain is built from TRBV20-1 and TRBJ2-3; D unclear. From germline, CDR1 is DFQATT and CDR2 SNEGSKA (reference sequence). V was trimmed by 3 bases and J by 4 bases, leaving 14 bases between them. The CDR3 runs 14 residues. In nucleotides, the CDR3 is TGCAGTGCTAGCGACGTGGCAGCCGCAGATACGCAGTATTTT. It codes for CSASDVAAADTQYF.